The present T cell receptor (beta chain) was sequenced within a study of T cell repertoires in cytomegalovirus infection. Concerning this clonotype: Its antigen is as yet unknown.

CDR1 is DFQATT and CDR2 is SNEGSKA in the germline V gene (reference sequence). The CDR3 extends over 12 amino acids. The V gene lost 4 bases and the J gene lost 2 bases, with 6 bases spanning the gap. TCRdb reprocessed the reads via MiXCR and lists one record per CDR3 protein. Found here are roughly 220,000 distinct CDR3 sequences, about 40% of them singletons; the top ten hold 55% to 70%. The source material was CD8+ T cells from cultured PBMCs, sampled from culture after CMV antigen stimulation. This chain joins TRBV20-1 and TRBJ2-1; D unresolved. The receptor comes from a human donor in good health (CMV status not recorded). Some clones in this sample may be carry-over from other donors' samples. For the CDR3, the DNA is TGCAGTGCTATCAGAACCTACAATGAGCAGTTCTTC. It yields the protein CSAIRTYNEQFF.